The 29 T cell receptor beta chains below come from one sample, sequenced in a study of chemoradiotherapy in HPV16-positive cancers. TCRdb's copy holds only in-frame clones and misses some; the assay was immunoSEQ multiplex PCR. The sample contains approximately 11,000 clones, 65% to 70% of which appear only once. This specimen was taken from a patient who underwent chemoradiotherapy. These receptor sequences come from a human donor with HPV-associated anogenital cancer.

V usage is TRBV5-1 and J usage is TRBJ1-3; TRBD1 is a possible D gene (5 bases). CDR3 length: 17 residues. CDR1 and CDR2 from the germline V gene are SGHRS and YFSETQ. V was shortened by 0 bases and J by 1 base, with 14 bases between the two germline ends. In DNA form, the CDR3 reads TGCGCCAGCAGCTTGGGGGGCAGACTTTCTTCTGGAAACACCATATATTTT. Protein sequence: CASSLGGRLSSGNTIYF. The entire variable domain, with the rest obtained from reference TRBV5-1 and TRBJ1-3, is as follows: KAGVTQTPRYLIKTRGQQVTLSCSPISGHRSVSWYQQTPGQGLQFLFEYFSETQRNKGNFPGRFSGRQFSNSRSEMNVSTLELGDSALYLCASSLGGRLSSGNTIYFGEGSWLTVV.

The CDR3 here is CATSSGNSYEQYF. CDR3 sequence (DNA): TGTGCCACCAGCAGCGGGAACTCCTACGAGCAGTACTTC. The chain uses TRBV15 and TRBJ2-7; tentative D call: TRBD2 (5 bases). V was clipped by 3 bases and J by 0 bases, with 6 bases between them. The CDR3 runs to 13 residues. Germline values: CDR1 LNHNV, CDR2 YYDKDF (reference sequence).

This clone appeared a single time. The rearrangement links TRBV5-1 to TRBJ2-3, with TRBD2 matching over 7 bases. CDR3 length: 14 residues. With V trimmed by 5 bases and J by 0 bases, 3 bases remained unmatched. The germline CDR1 and CDR2 sequences are SGHRS and YFSETQ. The CDR3 nucleotides are TGCGCCAGCAGGCGCGGGAGTAGCACAGATACGCAGTATTTT. Protein product: CASRRGSSTDTQYF.

This sequence joins TRBV28 and TRBJ1-6; D is ambiguous. Trimming stripped 3 bases from V and 7 bases from J, with 22 bases between. The germline CDR1 and CDR2 sequences are MDHEN and SYDVKM. CDR3 size: 18 residues. The CDR3 nucleotides are TGTGCCAGCAGTTTTCACCGGGTCAGCCCGAGCCGCAATTCACCCCTCCACTTT. It yields the protein CASSFHRVSPSRNSPLHF. The full variable domain, rest sourced from reference TRBV28 and TRBJ1-6, is DVKVTQSSRYLVKRTGEKVFLECVQDMDHENMFWYRQDPGLGLRLIYFSYDVKMKEKGDIPEGYSVSREKKERFSLILESASTNQTSMYLCASSFHRVSPSRNSPLHFGNGTRLTVT.

The chain joins TRBV18 to TRBJ2-7, with D hard to call. Germline V gene lookup returns CDR1 KGHSH and CDR2 LQKENI. The CDR3 has 14 amino acids. With 0 bases removed from V and 2 bases from J, the gap between germline ends came to 8 bases. CDR3 sequence (DNA): TGTGCCAGCTCACCACCGGGTCCCCCCTACGAGCAGTACTTC. Amino acid sequence: CASSPPGPPYEQYF.

CDR3 nucleotides: TGTGCCAGCAGCGGAGCTCGGGACCACACAGATACGCAGTATTTT. This sequence encodes CASSGARDHTDTQYF. The chain links TRBV7-2 to TRBJ2-3; the D gene could be TRBD1 or TRBD2 (5 bases each). In germline, CDR1 is SGHTA, CDR2 FQGNSA. Trimming removed 5 bases from V and 2 bases from J, with 14 bases in between. This CDR3 has 15 residues.

This clone has more than one count but fewer than ten. The chain uses TRBV6-5 and TRBJ1-5, with TRBD1 matching 7 bases. In germline, CDR1 is MNHEY, CDR2 SVGAGI. V lost 6 bases, J lost 7 bases, and 6 bases stayed unmatched. The length of the CDR3 is 13 residues. The CDR3 loop is CASRPPGGQPQHF. The CDR3 DNA sequence: TGTGCCAGCAGGCCACCAGGGGGGCAGCCCCAGCATTTT.

This chain links TRBV2 with TRBJ2-1; 8 bases fit TRBD1. With 4 bases clipped from V and 7 bases from J, the junction kept 6 bases outside the gene matches. Germline V CDR1 and CDR2: SNHLY, FYNNEI. This CDR3 comprises 14 residues. The CDR3 coding sequence is TGTGCCAGCAGTGCAGGGGGCGTTGTAAATGAGCAGTTCTTC. Translated: CASSAGGVVNEQFF.

A few counts support this clone. The CDR3 sequence is CASSRQGGNYGYTF. The CDR3 DNA sequence: TGTGCCAGCTCGAGACAGGGTGGTAACTATGGCTACACCTTC. The rearrangement links TRBV5-5 to TRBJ1-2, with TRBD1 identical over 7 bases. There are 14 residues in the CDR3. J was trimmed by 1 base and V by 7 bases; bases with no gene match: 7. Germline V gives CDR1 SGHKS, CDR2 YYEKEE (reference sequence).

V usage is TRBV7-2 and J usage is TRBJ1-4; D uncertain. Between the trimmed V and J ends, which lost 6 bases and 12 bases, there was a span of 14 bases. Germline V gives CDR1 SGHTA, CDR2 FQGNSA. The CDR3 is 12 amino acids. CDR3 loop: CASSLGRSQLFF. CDR3 coding DNA: TGTGCCAGCAGTCTCGGGAGAAGCCAACTGTTTTTT.

The chain employs TRBV7-9 and TRBJ1-1; D not certain. V was trimmed by 1 base and J by 5 bases, leaving 11 bases between them. CDR3 length: 14 amino acids. Germline V gives CDR1 SEHNR, CDR2 FQNEAQ (reference sequence). CDR3 loop: CASSLDSYTTEAFF. CDR3 sequence (DNA): TGTGCCAGCAGCTTAGACAGCTATACGACTGAAGCTTTCTTT.

The chain links TRBV9 to TRBJ2-5, with no clear D. The CDR3 is made up of 14 amino acids. The V gene's germline CDR1 is SGDLS and CDR2 YYNGEE. V dropped 2 bases and J dropped 5 bases, with 13 bases sitting between them. The CDR3 reads CASSVMGGLETQYF. DNA for the CDR3: TGTGCCAGCAGCGTCATGGGCGGTTTGGAGACCCAGTACTTC.

This chain links TRBV10-3 with TRBJ1-1, with 7 positions matching TRBD1. From germline, CDR1 is ENHRY and CDR2 SYGVKD. The CDR3 contains 13 residues. V lost 10 bases and J lost 2; bases outside the gene matches: 7. CDR3 bases: TGTGCCACCAGGGACAGAGAAAACACTGAAGCTTTCTTT. Amino acid sequence: CATRDRENTEAFF.

This clone has a handful of counts. V is TRBV9 and J is TRBJ1-1; D possibly corresponds to TRBD1 (6 bases). The CDR3 runs 14 residues. Between the trimmed V and J ends, which lost 3 bases and 4 bases, there was a span of 13 bases. The germline V gene has CDR1 SGDLS and CDR2 YYNGEE. This chain's CDR3 is CASSAQGPSTEAFF. CDR3 sequence (DNA): TGTGCCAGCAGCGCCCAGGGGCCGAGCACTGAAGCTTTCTTT.

This clone was counted only a few times. The V call is TRBV5-1, the J call TRBJ1-5; D gene ambiguous. The CDR3 is 13 residues long. Germline CDR1 reads SGHRS; CDR2 reads YFSETQ. V lost 4 bases and J lost 7, with 12 bases in between. The CDR3 here is CASSADWRQPQHF. CDR3 nucleotides: TGCGCCAGCAGCGCGGACTGGAGGCAGCCCCAGCATTTT.

The V call is TRBV5-5, the J call TRBJ1-6; D uncertain. Trimming shortened V by 0 bases and J by 8 bases, and 9 bases separated the two germline ends. Germline values: CDR1 SGHKS, CDR2 YYEKEE (reference sequence). This CDR3 comprises 14 residues. The CDR3 region has the DNA TGTGCCAGCAGCTTGGCACCCCAGGATTCACCCCTCCACTTT. It is translated as CASSLAPQDSPLHF.

This chain uses TRBV5-6 with TRBJ2-5, with TRBD2 matching 7 bases. The CDR3 covers 15 residues. V lost 2 bases, J lost 5 bases, and 9 bases stayed unmatched. The germline CDR1 and CDR2 sequences are SGHDT and YYEEEE. The CDR3 here is CASSFRQLGGETQYF. CDR3 bases: TGTGCCAGCAGCTTTAGACAGCTGGGGGGGGAGACCCAGTACTTC. Complete variable domain (other parts from reference TRBV5-6 and TRBJ2-5): DAGVTQSPTHLIKTRGQQVTLRCSPKSGHDTVSWYQQALGQGPQFIFQYYEEEERQRGNFPDRFSGHQFPNYSSELNVNALLLGDSALYLCASSFRQLGGETQYFGPGTRLLVL.

The chain links TRBV7-8 to TRBJ1-1; D ambiguous. Germline-derived CDR1 and CDR2 are SGHVS and FQNEAQ. The CDR3 runs 14 residues. Trimming left V 0 bases short and J 1 base short, with 6 bases between. The CDR3 DNA reads as TGTGCCAGCAGCTTAGCGCCCGGGAACACTGAAGCTTTCTTT. Translation gives CASSLAPGNTEAFF.

This rearrangement joins TRBV11-2 to TRBJ2-7, with D hard to call. Deletions cut 4 bases from V and 6 bases from J, with 13 bases between. This CDR3 is built from 13 residues. CDR1 SGHAT and CDR2 FQNNGV come from the germline V gene. The CDR3 nucleotides are TGTGCCAGCAGCTCCCAGCCCTCGATCGAGCAGTACTTC. Protein product: CASSSQPSIEQYF.

The J gene is TRBJ2-4, the V gene TRBV7-8; 10 bases are a match to TRBD1. Germline V gene data show CDR1 as SGHVS and CDR2 as FQNEAQ. Trimming removed 0 bases from V and 9 bases from J; junction bases left unmatched: 8. The CDR3 runs 16 residues. The CDR3, as DNA: TGTGCCAGCAGCTTAGCGACAGGGGGCAAAGTAGGCATTCAGTACTTC. This gives the protein CASSLATGGKVGIQYF.

This clone has only a few counts. This chain uses TRBV2 with TRBJ1-2; no reliable D call. The CDR3 extends over 14 amino acids. Trimming removed 8 bases from V and 4 bases from J, with 17 bases in between. The germline V gene has CDR1 SNHLY and CDR2 FYNNEI. The CDR3 loop reads CASGQAANSYGYTF. The CDR3 DNA reads as TGTGCCAGCGGTCAGGCAGCCAACTCCTATGGCTACACCTTC.

The chain carries TRBV9 and TRBJ1-1; D uncertain. V shed 2 bases and J shed 1 base, with 9 bases lying between them. There are 14 residues in the CDR3. Germline V gives CDR1 SGDLS, CDR2 YYNGEE. Here the CDR3 DNA reads TGTGCCAGCAGCGTGATCCAATCGAACACTGAAGCTTTCTTT. Protein product: CASSVIQSNTEAFF.

This clone was picked up a small number of times. The chain uses TRBV5-4 and TRBJ1-2; D might be TRBD1 (6 bases). Trimming cost V 4 bases and J 4 bases, with 11 bases left between them. This CDR3 has 13 residues. Germline assignment: CDR1 SGHNT and CDR2 YYREEE (reference sequence). CDR3 residues: CASSNGQSYGYTF. DNA of the CDR3: TGTGCCAGCAGCAACGGACAGAGCTATGGCTACACCTTC.

The chain has TRBV9 and TRBJ2-1; possible D gene TRBD2, 6 bases. The length of the CDR3 is 15 residues. The germline CDR1 and CDR2 sequences are SGDLS and YYNGEE. V was pared by 4 bases and J by 2 bases, with 13 bases between. CDR3 in amino acids: CASSISGLTYNEQFF. The CDR3 DNA reads as TGTGCCAGCAGCATATCGGGACTTACCTACAATGAGCAGTTCTTC.

The rearrangement uses TRBV30 and TRBJ2-2, with TRBD1 matching over 7 bases. J was trimmed by 4 bases and V by 0 bases; bases with no gene match: 11. Germline CDR1 reads GTSNPN; CDR2 reads SVGIG (reference sequence). The CDR3 loop spans 17 amino acids. The CDR3 DNA sequence: TGTGCCTGGAGTGTACGTACGACAGGGAGAGGCACCGGGGAGCTGTTTTTT. It is translated as CAWSVRTTGRGTGELFF.

About this clone itself: Compared with germline, one end of the junction differs, possibly owing to a read error. The V and J genes are TRBV27 and TRBJ2-1; D is undetermined. The CDR3 has 14 amino acids. Germline CDR1 is MNHEY and CDR2 is SMNVEV (reference sequence). CDR3 nucleotide sequence: TGTGCCAGCAGTGCTATTGGCTCCAACAATGAGCAGTTCTTC. Amino acids: CASSAIGSNNEQFF.

The chain combines TRBV5-1 with TRBJ2-5; 7 bases fit TRBD2. Germline assignment: CDR1 SGHRS and CDR2 YFSETQ. CDR3 length: 16 residues. The V and J ends lost 2 bases and 1 base, in that order; junction bases with no gene match: 8. This CDR3 reads CASSLGLEPFQETQYF. As DNA, the CDR3 is TGCGCCAGCAGCTTAGGACTAGAGCCTTTCCAAGAGACCCAGTACTTC.

The chain links TRBV7-9 to TRBJ2-2; D ambiguous. Trimming removed 4 bases at V and 3 bases at J, with 9 bases between. This CDR3 has 14 residues. Per germline, CDR1 SEHNR and CDR2 FQNEAQ (reference sequence). In DNA form, the CDR3 reads TGTGCCAGCAGCTCCATTCAGTACACCGGGGAGCTGTTTTTT. This gives the protein CASSSIQYTGELFF.

The chain links TRBV7-9 to TRBJ2-3; 8 positions match TRBD2. The germline gives CDR1 SEHNR, CDR2 FQNEAQ (reference sequence). After removal of 1 base from V and 2 bases from J, the junction contained 5 bases not matched to a gene. The CDR3 totals 16 residues. CDR3 protein: CASSLVALAATDTQYF. CDR3 coding DNA: TGTGCCAGCAGCTTAGTAGCACTAGCGGCCACAGATACGCAGTATTTT.